The 32 T cell receptor beta chains below come from one sample, sequenced in a study of CD8 T cells in ankylosing spondylitis. TCRdb independently ran MiXCR on the 5' RACE reads; one entry per CDR3 protein. The sample shows about 240,000 distinct CDR3 sequences, 20% to 30% of them seen only once. The sample comprised blood, either unsorted or a sorted T cell fraction (not recorded which). The receptors originated from a male donor with ankylosing spondylitis or in good health (not recorded which).

The chain recombines TRBV2 with TRBJ2-1; D is unresolved. The V end was cut by 1 base, the J end by 8 bases, with 15 bases between. Per the germline V gene, CDR1 is SNHLY and CDR2 is FYNNEI. CDR3 size: 15 residues. CDR3 in amino acids: CASSEGVKIPDEQFF. The DNA for the CDR3 is TGTGCCAGCAGTGAAGGGGTCAAAATACCCGATGAGCAGTTCTTC.

Many counts were recorded for this clonotype. This chain uses TRBV12-3 or TRBV12-4 with TRBJ2-3; tentative D call: TRBD1 (6 bases). The CDR3 runs 15 residues. V shed 6 bases and J shed 10 bases, with 23 bases lying between them. The CDR3 reads CASRKTGNSAWAQYF. The CDR3 coding sequence is TGTGCCAGCAGGAAGACAGGAAATAGCGCCTGGGCGCAGTATTTT.

The gene calls are TRBV12-3 or TRBV12-4 and TRBJ2-5; the D call may be TRBD1 or TRBD2 (5 bases each). Trimming shortened V by 0 bases and J by 5 bases, and 16 bases separated the two germline ends. The CDR3 is 16 amino acids. CDR3 sequence (DNA): TGTGCCAGCAGTTTAGCTGGGACCACGTATAGGGAGACCCAGTACTTC. Its translation: CASSLAGTTYRETQYF.

This clonotype has a handful of counts. The chain uses TRBV10-3 and TRBJ2-7; maybe TRBD1 (7 bases). Germline V gene lookup returns CDR1 ENHRY and CDR2 SYGVKD. V lost 11 bases, J lost 0 bases, and 17 bases lay in between. The CDR3 length is 14 residues. CDR3 DNA sequence: TGTGCCGTGAGGGGCGGGACAGACTCCTACGAGCAGTACTTC. Translation: CAVRGGTDSYEQYF.

In this sample, this clonotype turned up a few times. The chain has TRBV29-1 and TRBJ2-5; TRBD1 matches 11 bases. Germline-derived CDR1 and CDR2 are SQVTM and ANQGSEA. J lost 2 bases, V lost 5 bases, and 4 bases had no gene match. The CDR3 length is 14 residues. The CDR3: CSVPDRGLQETQYF. The CDR3 bases are TGCAGCGTTCCGGACAGGGGGCTACAAGAGACCCAGTACTTC.

The chain carries TRBV20-1 and TRBJ2-1; D not certain. Germline CDR1 DFQATT, CDR2 SNEGSKA (reference sequence). This CDR3 has 14 amino acids. Trimming took off 1 base at V and 4 bases at J, with 11 bases between the two ends. In DNA form, the CDR3 reads TGCAGTGCTAGAGTGGCCGAACCTTACAATGAGCAGTTCTTC. This sequence encodes CSARVAEPYNEQFF.

V and J are TRBV7-2 and TRBJ2-7; D not certain. The CDR3 is 15 amino acids. The V gene lost 3 bases and the J gene lost 1 base, with 13 bases spanning the gap. The germline gives CDR1 SGHTA, CDR2 FQGNSA. This CDR3 reads CASSFRAQTSYEQYF. The CDR3 DNA is TGTGCCAGCAGCTTTCGGGCACAGACGTCCTACGAGCAGTACTTC.

This clonotype was picked up many times. The rearrangement links TRBV12-3 or TRBV12-4 to TRBJ1-1; perhaps TRBD1 as D (6 bases). Trimming stripped 6 bases from V and 4 bases from J, with 12 bases between. This CDR3 spans 13 amino acids. CDR3 protein: CASRPQGFTEAFF. In DNA, the CDR3 is TGTGCCAGCAGGCCCCAGGGGTTCACTGAAGCTTTCTTT.

The rearrangement uses TRBV15 and TRBJ2-1; D tentatively reads TRBD1 or TRBD2 (5 bases each). Germline CDR1 is LNHNV and CDR2 is YYDKDF (reference sequence). The CDR3 spans 15 residues. Trimming removed 7 bases from V and 8 bases from J, with 21 bases in between. CDR3 loop: CATTKVVQGSDEQFF. The CDR3 nucleotides are TGTGCCACCACCAAAGTAGTCCAGGGTAGCGATGAGCAGTTCTTC. Drawing the rest from reference TRBV15 and TRBJ2-1, the complete variable domain is DAMVIQNPRYQVTQFGKPVTLSCSQTLNHNVMYWYQQKSSQAPKLLFHYYDKDFNNEADTPDNFQSRRPNTSFCFLDIRSPGLGDTAMYLCATTKVVQGSDEQFFGPGTRLTVL.

This clonotype was detected ten times or more. The chain uses TRBV12-3 or TRBV12-4 and TRBJ2-5, with D possibly TRBD2 on 7 matching bases. The CDR3 is 18 residues long. V lost 0 bases and J lost 7, with 24 bases in between. DNA for the CDR3: TGTGCCAGCAGTTTAGCCGGACTAGGGGGGTTGAAGAGTTGGACCCAGTACTTC. It codes for CASSLAGLGGLKSWTQYF.

This clonotype was recorded at least ten times. This chain joins TRBV7-3 and TRBJ2-1; the D gene is possibly TRBD2 (7 bases). From germline, CDR1 is SGHTA and CDR2 FQGTGA. Trimming pared 1 base from V and 7 bases from J, leaving 14 bases between. The CDR3 length is 15 residues. The CDR3 nucleotides are TGTGCCAGCAGCTTAAGCGGGGGCGTAGGAAATGAGCAGTTCTTC. Its protein is CASSLSGGVGNEQFF.

V and J are TRBV20-1 and TRBJ1-2, with D uncertain. The CDR3 is made up of 15 amino acids. Germline CDR1 reads DFQATT; CDR2 reads SNEGSKA (reference sequence). V lost 7 bases and J lost 2, with 20 bases in between. The CDR3 loop reads CSVKGGIGKNYGYTF. The CDR3 bases are TGCAGTGTTAAGGGTGGAATAGGAAAGAACTATGGCTACACCTTC.

This clonotype showed up many times. The chain links TRBV12-3 or TRBV12-4 to TRBJ2-7, with 9 positions matching TRBD2. V lost 2 bases and J lost 3; bases outside the gene matches: 2. There are 14 residues in the CDR3. CDR3 DNA sequence: TGTGCCAGCAGTTTAAAAGCGGGGGGCTACGAGCAGTACTTC. Protein product: CASSLKAGGYEQYF.

The chain recombines TRBV6-1 with TRBJ2-4, with D perhaps being TRBD1 or TRBD2 (5 bases each). This CDR3 comprises 14 residues. Germline CDR1 MNHNS, CDR2 SASEGT. Between the trimmed V and J ends, which lost 9 bases and 1 base, there was a span of 13 bases. The CDR3 protein is CASRDARAKNIQYF. CDR3 sequence (DNA): TGTGCCAGTCGGGACGCCAGGGCCAAAAACATTCAGTACTTC.

The chain employs TRBV4-1 and TRBJ2-5, with 8 nucleotides matching TRBD1. This CDR3 spans 14 amino acids. The germline CDR1 and CDR2 sequences are MGHRA and YSYEKL. The V and J ends lost 1 base and 6 bases, in that order; junction bases with no gene match: 4. The CDR3 protein is CASSQVGQGQTQYF. In DNA form, the CDR3 reads TGCGCCAGCAGCCAAGTTGGACAGGGTCAGACCCAGTACTTC.

The chain recombines TRBV6-1 with TRBJ1-5; no clear D gene. The CDR3 extends over 17 amino acids. Trimming cost V 6 bases and J 2 bases, with 20 bases left between them. Germline CDR1 and CDR2: MNHNS and SASEGT. The CDR3 sequence is CASSRGSPLMGNQPQHF. CDR3 coding DNA: TGTGCCAGCAGCCGCGGCAGCCCGTTAATGGGCAATCAGCCCCAGCATTTT.

This clonotype has only one observation. This CDR3 reads CASSPTSGVEDTQYF. For the CDR3, the DNA is TGTGCCAGCAGCCCAACTAGCGGGGTTGAAGATACGCAGTATTTT. This rearrangement joins TRBV7-9 to TRBJ2-3; 10 positions agree with TRBD2. Germline CDR1 SEHNR, CDR2 FQNEAQ (reference sequence). The J segment lost 5 bases and the V segment lost 5 bases, leaving 7 bases of the junction unmatched. This CDR3 contains 15 residues.

This clonotype was counted ten times or more. This sequence joins TRBV20-1 and TRBJ1-1; D is undetermined. Germline assignment: CDR1 DFQATT and CDR2 SNEGSKA (reference sequence). The CDR3 is 12 amino acids. V was pared by 2 bases and J by 1 base, with 5 bases between. The CDR3 region has the DNA TGCAGTGCTAGACAACCGAACACTGAAGCTTTCTTT. It translates to CSARQPNTEAFF.

The CDR3 DNA is TGCAGTGCTAGAAGGCCTATCCAAGAGACCCAGTACTTC. Its translation: CSARRPIQETQYF. V gene TRBV20-1 combines with J gene TRBJ2-5; D is uncertain. Germline CDR1 reads DFQATT; CDR2 reads SNEGSKA (reference sequence). The CDR3 is 13 residues long. The germline V and J ends were trimmed by 2 bases and 1 base, with 8 bases remaining between them.

This clonotype has more than one count but fewer than ten. The V and J genes are TRBV12-3 or TRBV12-4 and TRBJ1-6; D call uncertain. Trimming stripped 7 bases from V and 8 bases from J, with 15 bases between. The CDR3 runs to 14 residues. The CDR3 loop reads CASNRGFLDSPLHF. The CDR3 nucleotides are TGTGCCAGCAACCGTGGATTTTTGGATTCACCCCTCCACTTT.

This clonotype was counted at least ten times. J is TRBJ1-5 and V is TRBV6-1; D gene unclear. The CDR3 is 16 residues long. Germline CDR1 and CDR2: MNHNS and SASEGT. Trimming cost V 1 base and J 4 bases, with 14 bases left between them. CDR3 in amino acids: CASSEVAGKGNQPQHF. The DNA of the CDR3 is TGTGCCAGCAGTGAAGTGGCCGGGAAAGGGAATCAGCCCCAGCATTTT.

Note on this clonotype: The junction departs from germline at one end; a sequencing error may be responsible. The V call is TRBV20-1, the J call TRBJ2-3, with D tentatively TRBD2 (5 bases). The CDR3 is made up of 14 amino acids. Germline V lookup: CDR1 DFQATT, CDR2 SNEGSKA (reference sequence). The CDR3 region is CSARGYRITDTQYF. CDR3 DNA sequence: TGCAGTGCCAGAGGGTACAGAATCACAGATACGCAGTATTTT.

The J gene is TRBJ2-3, the V gene TRBV3-1; D is ambiguous. Germline CDR1 LGHDT, CDR2 YNNKEL (reference sequence). Trimming left V 4 bases short and J 4 bases short, with 9 bases between. This CDR3 is 13 amino acids long. This chain's CDR3 is CASSPMMADTQYF. The CDR3 DNA is TGTGCCAGCAGCCCCATGATGGCAGATACGCAGTATTTT.

This clonotype was detected ten times or more. This chain connects TRBV12-3 or TRBV12-4 to TRBJ2-5, with D possibly matching TRBD2 (5 bases). V lost 2 bases and J lost 2, with 12 bases in between. The CDR3 contains 15 residues. Here the CDR3 DNA reads TGTGCCAGCAGTTTATCGGACTCCGATCAAGAGACCCAGTACTTC. Translating it yields CASSLSDSDQETQYF.

The CDR3 nucleotides read TGTGCCAGCAGCTTAAAGGGGTGGAGGGGGGGCCTTTTTCCAGATACGCAGTATTTT. This encodes CASSLKGWRGGLFPDTQYF. The chain combines TRBV7-3 with TRBJ2-3; D might be TRBD2 (7 bases). Trimming removed 1 base at V and 4 bases at J, with 24 bases between. In germline, CDR1 is SGHTA, CDR2 FQGTGA. This CDR3 is built from 19 residues. The full variable domain, its missing parts supplied by reference TRBV7-3 and TRBJ2-3, is GAGVSQTPSNKVTEKGKYVELRCDPISGHTALYWYRQSLGQGPEFLIYFQGTGAADDSGLPNDRFFAVRPEGSVSTLKIQRTERGDSAVYLCASSLKGWRGGLFPDTQYFGPGTRLTVL.

The sample holds a few counts of this clonotype. The chain joins TRBV20-1 to TRBJ2-3; TRBD1 matches 12 bases. CDR1 is DFQATT, CDR2 SNEGSKA, per germline (reference sequence). CDR3 length: 15 amino acids. J lost 4 bases, V lost 5 bases, and 7 bases had no gene match. This CDR3 is CSAHSGTGGADTQYF. For the CDR3, the DNA is TGCAGTGCTCATTCCGGGACAGGGGGCGCAGATACGCAGTATTTT.

This chain joins TRBV25-1 and TRBJ2-7, with 10 nucleotides matching TRBD1. V lost 6 bases, J lost 10 bases, and 12 bases stayed unmatched. The germline V gene encodes CDR1 MGHDK and CDR2 SYGVNS. The CDR3 loop spans 14 amino acids. CDR3 sequence: CASSPSRDRGEQYF. The CDR3 DNA reads TGTGCCAGCAGCCCCTCCCGGGACAGGGGAGAACAGTACTTC.

This clonotype has a count of ten or more. CDR3 sequence (DNA): TGCAGTGCTCTGGACGGCGGATACGAGCAGTACTTC. Translation gives CSALDGGYEQYF. V gene TRBV20-1 combines with J gene TRBJ2-7; no firm D call. Trimming stripped 5 bases from V and 4 bases from J, with 12 bases between. Germline V lookup: CDR1 DFQATT, CDR2 SNEGSKA (reference sequence). The CDR3 is 12 amino acids.

The chain couples TRBV20-1 to TRBJ2-3; 8 bases agree with TRBD2. The V segment lost 6 bases and the J segment 2 bases; nucleotides outside the gene matches: 7. The CDR3 is 14 amino acids. Germline CDR1 DFQATT, CDR2 SNEGSKA (reference sequence). For the CDR3, the DNA is TGCAGTGCAGCCGGGGGGGGGAACACAGATACGCAGTATTTT. Encoded protein: CSAAGGGNTDTQYF.

CDR3 sequence reads: CSARSGQAGFSTDTQHF. CDR3 DNA sequence: TGCAGTGCTAGATCAGGGCAAGCGGGGTTCAGCACAGATACGCAGCATTTT. The rearrangement joins TRBV20-1 to TRBJ2-3; weak D call: TRBD1 (5 bases). The closer fit of TRBJ1-5 to the DNA end suggests the J call may be wrong. CDR3 length: 17 residues. Germline CDR1 DFQATT, CDR2 SNEGSKA (reference sequence).

This clonotype has a count of ten or more. V gene TRBV29-1 combines with J gene TRBJ2-7, with D perhaps TRBD1 (6 bases). V shed 7 bases and J shed 6 bases, with 16 bases lying between them. Germline CDR1 reads SQVTM; CDR2 reads ANQGSEA. CDR3 length: 12 residues. The CDR3 DNA reads as TGCAGCGCAGAACAGGGAGAGCGCGAGCAGTACTTC. Amino acid sequence: CSAEQGEREQYF.

Many counts were recorded for this clonotype. The CDR3 here is CASSYSIGRETQYF. DNA of the CDR3: TGTGCCAGCAGTTACTCGATTGGTCGAGAGACCCAGTACTTC. The chain couples TRBV6-5 to TRBJ2-5, with no clear D. This CDR3 has 14 amino acids. Germline assignment: CDR1 MNHEY and CDR2 SVGAGI. V lost 0 bases to trimming and J lost 4 bases, with 9 bases between them.